This note documents a single T cell receptor (beta chain) sequence. Its specificity is not known. The V end lost 6 bases, the J end lost 0 bases, and 12 bases lay between the germline ends. Germline values: CDR1 SGHTA, CDR2 FQGTGA. CDR3 length: 15 residues. These data are taken from a study of T cell repertoires in ileal Crohn's disease. Study-level background: Median disease duration was about 8.2 years; about 35% smoked at surgery. Surgery for a complication: stricturing in roughly 61%, penetrating in roughly 40%. The study, taken as a whole, reports: All patients with clonality above 26.8% had endoscopic recurrence.

Approximately 550 nanograms of biopsy DNA per sample underwent TCRB immunosequencing. Repertoires were generated with immunoSEQ multiplex PCR, while TCRdb's copy carries only in-frame clones and drops some. The data contain over 14,000 clones, roughly 70% of them seen just once; the ten biggest clones take up 5.9%. The rearrangement uses TRBV7-3 and TRBJ2-1; D uncertain. Sequenced sample: ileal tissue. The source is an adult with Crohn's disease. The CDR3 nucleotides read TGTGCCAGCAGTTTAGACTCCGGCTCCTACAATGAGCAGTTCTTC. Protein product: CASSLDSGSYNEQFF.